This passage covers 30 T cell receptor beta chains from one sample sequenced in a study of Ad26.COV2.S vaccination and SARS-CoV-2 variants. The assay was immunoSEQ multiplex PCR, and TCRdb's table has in-frame clones only and misses some. The data contain some 270,000 clones, 87% of them singletons. Treatment defined: 15 to 20 received Ad26.COV2.S at low or high dose, single or two shots; 5 received placebo; per-sample allocation not given. Specimens were obtained on day 63 following the first vaccine or placebo injection. Here the sequenced sample was peripheral blood, taken in a trial of Ad26.COV2.S vaccine versus placebo. Receptors were obtained from a person aged 18 to 65 who received the Ad26.COV2.S COVID-19 vaccine or a placebo.

This chain uses TRBV10-3 with TRBJ2-7, with 12 bases lining up with TRBD2. The CDR3 has 13 amino acids. CDR1 is ENHRY, CDR2 SYGVKD, per germline. DNA for the CDR3: TGTGCCATCAGTAATCTAGCGGGAGGGTATGTGGACGTC. It encodes CAISNLAGGYVDV.

V gene TRBV24-1 combines with J gene TRBJ1-1; the D is unclear. CDR1 is KGHDR and CDR2 is SFDVKD in the germline V gene. The CDR3 covers 13 residues. V was clipped by 4 bases and J by 5 bases, with 10 bases between them. This CDR3 reads CATSDPRGTEAFF. CDR3 DNA sequence: TGTGCCACCAGTGACCCTCGAGGGACTGAAGCTTTCTTT.

The chain is built from TRBV5-4 and TRBJ2-7; possibly TRBD2 for D (6 bases). Germline V lookup: CDR1 SGHNT, CDR2 YYREEE (reference sequence). The CDR3 consists of 13 residues. The germline V and J ends were trimmed by 2 bases and 3 bases, with 9 bases remaining between them. CDR3 loop: CASSLKGGYEQYV. The CDR3 nucleotides are TGTGCCAGCAGCTTAAAGGGAGGCTACGAGCAGTACGTC.

The rearrangement uses TRBV21-1 and TRBJ2-7; the DNA was not compared with TRBD2, the D call given in the table. TRBV21-1 is shown as a pseudogene. The CDR3 is 14 residues long. CDR3 amino acids: CASSIEGSSYEQYV. In nucleotides, the CDR3 is TGTGCCAGCAGCATTGAGGGTAGCTCCTACGAGCAGTACGTC.

This chain connects TRBV9 to TRBJ1-1; D gene ambiguous. The CDR3 sequence is 15 residues long. Germline CDR1 is SGDLS and CDR2 is YYNGEE. The V end lost 1 base, the J end lost 0 bases, and 10 bases lay between the germline ends. The CDR3 loop is CASSVTSGLNTEAFF. CDR3 in DNA: TGTGCCAGCAGCGTAACCTCCGGACTGAACACTGAAGCTTTCTTT.

The chain has TRBV18 and TRBJ1-1; D uncertain. V was trimmed by 6 bases and J by 1 base, leaving 9 bases between them. Germline CDR1 reads KGHSH; CDR2 reads LQKENI. The CDR3 is made up of 13 amino acids. The CDR3 protein is CASSKTPNTEAFF. CDR3 bases: TGTGCCAGCTCGAAGACACCGAACACTGAAGCTTTCTTT.

The chain is built from TRBV5-4 and TRBJ2-5, with TRBD2 identical over 12 bases. Germline lookup yields CDR1 SGHNT and CDR2 YYREEE (reference sequence). The CDR3 extends over 15 amino acids. Germline trimming cut 3 bases from V and 5 bases from J; bases unmatched to any gene: 5. The CDR3 sequence is CASSYRLAGAETQYF. The CDR3 coding sequence is TGTGCCAGCAGCTACCGACTAGCGGGAGCTGAGACCCAGTACTTC.

The count of this clone is one. This chain uses TRBV14 with TRBJ2-5, with D uncertain. The ends were cut back, 3 bases at V and 5 bases at J, with 7 bases in the middle. Germline loops: CDR1 SGHDN, CDR2 FVKESK. The CDR3 consists of 12 residues. CDR3 amino acids: CASSQGRETQYF. In nucleotides, the CDR3 is TGTGCCAGCAGCCAGGGCAGGGAGACCCAGTACTTC. Full variable domain (remainder filled in from reference TRBV14 and TRBJ2-5): EAGVTQFPSHSVIEKGQTVTLRCDPISGHDNLYWYRRVMGKEIKFLLHFVKESKQDESGMPNNRFLAERTGGTYSTLKVQPAELEDSGVYFCASSQGRETQYFGPGTRLLVL.

This rearrangement joins TRBV6-1 to TRBJ2-1; D is undetermined. Deletions cut 2 bases from V and 4 bases from J, with 12 bases between. The CDR3 has 15 amino acids. The germline V gene encodes CDR1 MNHNS and CDR2 SASEGT. The chain's CDR3 is CASSEMGSGYNEQFF. The CDR3 DNA reads as TGTGCCAGCAGTGAAATGGGTAGTGGGTACAATGAGCAGTTCTTC.

Judged by abundance, this clone is large (0.1 to 1%). J is TRBJ2-7 and V is TRBV13; D uncertain. Trimming cost V 1 base and J 5 bases, with 9 bases left between them. There are 13 residues in the CDR3. The germline CDR1 and CDR2 sequences are PRHDT and FYEKMQ (reference sequence). CDR3 residues: CASSLAPSHEQYF. CDR3 nucleotide sequence: TGTGCCAGCAGCTTAGCACCCAGCCACGAGCAGTACTTC.

This sequence joins TRBV3-1 (or the pseudogene TRBV3-2) and TRBJ2-2; D is perhaps TRBD1 or TRBD2 (5 bases each). Trimming left V 2 bases short and J 3 bases short, with 7 bases between. Germline values: CDR1 LGHDT, CDR2 YNNKEL (reference sequence). The CDR3 length is 14 residues. The CDR3 DNA is TGTGCCAGCAGCCAATTGGGGGACACCGGGGAGCTGTTTTTT. Translated: CASSQLGDTGELFF.

The genes are TRBV7-2 and TRBJ2-7; D may be TRBD2 (5 bases). This CDR3 contains 22 residues. V was cut by 0 bases and J by 0 bases, with 30 bases left in between. Germline V lookup: CDR1 SGHTA, CDR2 FQGNSA. The CDR3 loop reads CASSLAEPRARRRQSLSYEQYV. CDR3 DNA: TGTGCCAGCAGCTTAGCCGAGCCGCGGGCGAGGAGAAGGCAGAGCCTCTCCTACGAGCAGTACGTC.

The V call is TRBV10-3, the J call TRBJ2-2; 9 bases line up with TRBD1. This CDR3 comprises 15 residues. V trimming: 7 bases; J trimming: 3 bases; junction bases outside the gene matches: 6. Looked up from germline, CDR1 is ENHRY and CDR2 is SYGVKD. In DNA form, the CDR3 reads TGTGCCATCAACCCGGGACAGGGATACACCGGGGAGCTGTTTTTT. Amino acid sequence: CAINPGQGYTGELFF.

The chain carries TRBV5-1 and TRBJ2-2, with D perhaps given as TRBD1 or TRBD2 (6 bases each). CDR3 length: 14 amino acids. Trimming stripped 5 bases from V and 7 bases from J, with 15 bases between. CDR1 is SGHRS, CDR2 YFSETQ, per germline. This chain's CDR3 is CASRIRGRGGELFF. The CDR3 region has the DNA TGCGCCAGCAGGATCCGGGGGCGCGGCGGGGAGCTGTTTTTT.

This chain connects TRBV18 to TRBJ1-5; D remains unclear. V was pared by 2 bases and J by 3 bases, with 11 bases between. This CDR3 region has 15 residues. The germline gives CDR1 KGHSH, CDR2 LQKENI. The CDR3 region is CASSPSAVYNQPQHF. The CDR3 bases are TGTGCCAGCTCACCATCGGCAGTGTACAATCAGCCCCAGCATTTT.

V and J are TRBV6-5 and TRBJ2-1; 7 bases line up with TRBD1. Germline CDR1 MNHEY, CDR2 SVGAGI. The CDR3 consists of 13 residues. Trimming removed 7 bases from V and 6 bases from J; junction bases left unmatched: 6. The CDR3 nucleotides are TGTGCCAGCACCGGGACAGCCCGCAATGAGCAGTTCTTC. Residues: CASTGTARNEQFF.

The rearrangement joins TRBV7-9 to TRBJ2-5; 7 bases line up with TRBD2. Germline values: CDR1 SEHNR, CDR2 FQNEAQ (reference sequence). J was trimmed by 2 bases and V by 3 bases; bases with no gene match: 6. The CDR3 runs 15 residues. CDR3 DNA sequence: TGTGCCAGCAGCTTGACTAGCTTGCCTCAAGAGACCCAGTACTTC. It codes for CASSLTSLPQETQYF. The variable domain in full, completed from reference TRBV7-9 and TRBJ2-5, reads DTGVSQNPRHKITKRGQNVTFRCDPISEHNRLYWYRQTLGQGPEFLTYFQNEAQLEKSRLLSDRFSAERPKGSFSTLEIQRTEQGDSAMYLCASSLTSLPQETQYFGPGTRLLVL.

V and J are TRBV7-9 and TRBJ2-5; maybe TRBD1 (6 bases). The CDR3 consists of 13 residues. Between the trimmed V and J ends, which lost 6 bases and 0 bases, there was a span of 8 bases. CDR1 and CDR2 (germline): SEHNR, FQNEAQ (reference sequence). CDR3 sequence: CASRTGYQETQYF. The CDR3 DNA is TGTGCCAGCAGAACAGGGTACCAAGAGACCCAGTACTTC.

V gene TRBV19 combines with J gene TRBJ1-1; TRBD1 aligns across 7 bases. Germline V CDR1 and CDR2: LNHDA, SQIVND (reference sequence). CDR3 size: 15 residues. Germline trimming cut 3 bases from V and 5 bases from J; bases unmatched to any gene: 9. This CDR3 reads CASSMARTRGTEAFF. Here the CDR3 DNA reads TGTGCCAGTAGTATGGCGCGAACCAGGGGGACTGAAGCTTTCTTT. Using reference TRBV19 and TRBJ1-1 for the parts outside the CDR3, the full variable domain is DGGITQSPKYLFRKEGQNVTLSCEQNLNHDAMYWYRQDPGQGLRLIYYSQIVNDFQKGDIAEGYSVSREKKESFPLTVTSAQKNPTAFYLCASSMARTRGTEAFFGQGTRLTVV.

J is TRBJ2-5 and V is TRBV24-1; the D is unclear. Germline V CDR1 and CDR2: KGHDR, SFDVKD. This CDR3 region has 15 residues. V was pared by 1 base and J by 1 base, with 9 bases between. CDR3 loop: CATSDFGGAQETQYF. The CDR3, as DNA: TGTGCCACCAGTGATTTTGGCGGAGCCCAAGAGACCCAGTACTTC.

Details on this clone: Other nucleotide sequences from this sample produce the same CDR3. The CDR3 bases are TGCGCCAGCAGCTTGGTCGCAGGGAACTATGGCTACACCTTC. Its translation: CASSLVAGNYGYTF. J is TRBJ1-2 and V is TRBV5-1; D possibly corresponds to TRBD1 (5 bases). V was trimmed by 0 bases and J by 2 bases, leaving 8 bases between them. Germline loops: CDR1 SGHRS, CDR2 YFSETQ. The CDR3 has 14 amino acids.

The chain carries TRBV10-3 and TRBJ2-3, with 8 positions matching TRBD1. The J segment lost 0 bases and the V segment lost 10 bases, leaving 3 bases of the junction unmatched. There are 13 residues in the CDR3. Germline values: CDR1 ENHRY, CDR2 SYGVKD. In DNA, the CDR3 is TGTGCCACGGGACAGGTTAGCACAGATACGCAGTATTTT. It encodes CATGQVSTDTQYF.

The V gene is TRBV6-5, the J gene TRBJ2-6; no clear D. The germline V and J ends were trimmed by 2 bases and 0 bases, with 2 bases remaining between them. Germline CDR1 is MNHEY and CDR2 is SVGAGI. The CDR3 loop spans 14 amino acids. The CDR3 loop reads CASSYISGANVLTF. CDR3 DNA sequence: TGTGCCAGCAGTTACATCTCTGGGGCCAACGTCCTGACTTTC.

The chain has TRBV5-5 and TRBJ1-5, with D possibly being TRBD1 (6 bases). Deletions cut 0 bases from V and 5 bases from J, with 12 bases between. The CDR3 extends over 15 amino acids. Germline loops: CDR1 SGHKS, CDR2 YYEKEE (reference sequence). The CDR3 coding sequence is TGTGCCAGCAGCTTGGCCGGGACAAAAGATCAGCCCCAGCATTTT. Amino acid sequence: CASSLAGTKDQPQHF.

The chain links TRBV5-5 to TRBJ2-1; D not resolved. There are 17 residues in the CDR3. CDR1 is SGHKS, CDR2 YYEKEE, per germline (reference sequence). V gave up 0 bases and J gave up 2 bases, with 15 bases separating them. The CDR3 DNA reads TGTGCCAGCAGCTTGGACACCCGCCACCCTACCTACAATGAGCAGTTCTTC. This sequence encodes CASSLDTRHPTYNEQFF.

The chain is built from TRBV6-5 and TRBJ2-1; D remains ambiguous. Trimming left V 7 bases short and J 4 bases short, with 8 bases between. The CDR3 is 12 amino acids. From germline, CDR1 is MNHEY and CDR2 SVGAGI. CDR3 protein: CASKAGYNEQFF. The CDR3 DNA sequence: TGTGCCAGCAAGGCCGGATACAATGAGCAGTTCTTC.

A single count supports this clone. The rearrangement uses TRBV7-2 and TRBJ2-3, with 9 bases lining up with TRBD2. CDR1 and CDR2 from the germline V gene are SGHTA and FQGNSA. Trimming took 6 bases from V and 3 from J; bases not matched to a gene: 13. There are 17 residues in the CDR3. The DNA of the CDR3 is TGTGCCAGCAGACATATAGCGGGAGAATTAGGGACAGATACGCAGTATTTT. Its translation is CASRHIAGELGTDTQYF. Full variable domain (outside the CDR3, taken from reference TRBV7-2 and TRBJ2-3): GAGVSQSPSNKVTEKGKDVELRCDPISGHTALYWYRQSLGQGLEFLIYFQGNSAPDKSGLPSDRFSAERTGGSVSTLTIQRTQQEDSAVYLCASRHIAGELGTDTQYFGPGTRLTVL.

This clone appeared a single time. The genes are TRBV2 and TRBJ1-6; D might be TRBD1 (5 bases). With 6 bases removed from V and 7 bases from J, the gap between germline ends came to 10 bases. Germline values: CDR1 SNHLY, CDR2 FYNNEI. The CDR3 is 13 residues long. The CDR3 here is CASRRQRNSPLHF. DNA of the CDR3: TGTGCCAGCAGGAGACAGAGGAATTCACCCCTCCACTTT.

The chain employs TRBV29-1 and TRBJ2-1; 10 bases align to TRBD1. With V trimmed by 1 base and J by 9 bases, 18 bases remained unmatched. Germline CDR1 is SQVTM and CDR2 is ANQGSEA. The CDR3 loop spans 18 amino acids. The CDR3 sequence: CSVEGGWTTGGDLREQFF. The DNA for the CDR3 is TGCAGCGTTGAAGGCGGATGGACGACAGGGGGCGATCTACGTGAGCAGTTCTTC.

The chain employs TRBV29-1 and TRBJ2-7; D is uncertain. Trimming left V 2 bases short and J 2 bases short, with 7 bases between. CDR3 length: 12 residues. Germline V gene sequence: CDR1 SQVTM, CDR2 ANQGSEA. The CDR3 reads CSVEITAYEQYF. Written as DNA, the CDR3 is TGCAGCGTTGAAATCACGGCCTACGAGCAGTACTTC.